This T cell receptor beta chain is from a study of blood T cell repertoires in COVID-19. Across the whole study: The samples span acute and convalescent COVID-19 from the United States, Italy and Spain.

Per the study methods: The authors estimated nucleated cell counts from reference gene primer amplification. The repertoire was sequenced with immunoSEQ multiplex PCR; TCRdb's copy has only in-frame clones and lacks some. V, J and clone size are those of that table, while D and trimming were read from the DNA. Of about 9,900 clones detected, about 81% appear once; the ten largest clones hold roughly a quarter. The sample holds a few counts of this clone. Between the trimmed V and J ends, which lost 2 bases and 1 base, there was a span of 9 bases. CDR3 length: 15 residues. Looked up from germline, CDR1 is LGHDT and CDR2 is YNNKEL (reference sequence).

The chain combines TRBV3-1 (or the pseudogene TRBV3-2) with TRBJ2-1; D ambiguous. This sequence originates from a man between 60 and 75 years old with active COVID-19. Sample: peripheral blood. This CDR3 is CASSQPGRSYNEQFF. CDR3 nucleotides: TGTGCCAGCAGCCAACCTGGCCGTTCCTACAATGAGCAGTTCTTC.